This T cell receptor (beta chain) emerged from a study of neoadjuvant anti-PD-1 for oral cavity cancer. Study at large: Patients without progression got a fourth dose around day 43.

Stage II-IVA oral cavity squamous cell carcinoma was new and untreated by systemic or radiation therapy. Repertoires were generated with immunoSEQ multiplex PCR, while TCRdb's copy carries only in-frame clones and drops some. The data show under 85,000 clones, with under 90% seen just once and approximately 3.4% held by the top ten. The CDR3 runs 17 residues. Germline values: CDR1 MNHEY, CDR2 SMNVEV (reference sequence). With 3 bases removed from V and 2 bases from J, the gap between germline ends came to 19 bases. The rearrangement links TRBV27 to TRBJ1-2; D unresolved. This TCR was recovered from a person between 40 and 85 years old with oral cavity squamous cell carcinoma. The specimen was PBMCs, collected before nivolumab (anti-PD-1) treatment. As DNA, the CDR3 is TGTGCCAGCAGTTTCTCGACGAAACCAGAGAGAAACTATGGCTACACCTTC. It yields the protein CASSFSTKPERNYGYTF.